This T cell receptor (beta chain) was recovered during a study of cytomegalovirus exposure and HLA in healthy donors. Both 60 Vbeta primers and 13 Jbeta primers went into the PCR. TCRdb's copy holds only in-frame clones and misses some; the assay was immunoSEQ multiplex PCR. The sample yields about 200,000 clones, 60% to 85% seen once. V lost 7 bases to trimming and J lost 0 bases, with 10 bases between them. Germline V gene data show CDR1 as SNHLY and CDR2 as FYNNEI. The CDR3 spans 14 residues. Sequencing input: PBMCs. The V gene is TRBV2, the J gene TRBJ1-3; possible D gene TRBD1, 5 bases. The TCR originated in a middle-aged man in good health and CMV-seronegative. The CDR3 bases are TGTGCCAGCATTGACAGTTACTCTGGAAACACCATATATTTT. Protein sequence: CASIDSYSGNTIYF.